The 24 T cell receptor beta chains below were found in one sample sequenced in a study of blood T cells in healthy people across ages. The use of a sample-barcoded 5' primer and a J-beta primer mix characterized a second PCR of roughly 6 to 11 cycles. TCRdb reprocessed the 5' RACE reads with MiXCR, giving one entry per CDR3 protein. The table lists about 720,000 distinct CDR3 sequences, about 24% of them singletons. Sequences were obtained from blood. The receptors stem from a man between 65 and 80 years old in good health.

As for this clonotype: One base away lies a much larger clone, so this may be a sequencing read error. The gene calls are TRBV5-1 and TRBJ1-4; D gene unclear. This CDR3 comprises 15 residues. CDR1 and CDR2 from the germline V gene are SGHRS and YFSETQ. Trimming pared 3 bases from V and 7 bases from J, leaving 16 bases between. The DNA for the CDR3 is TGCGCCAGCAGCTCGGCCGCCGCGAGCGGTGAAAAACTGTTTTTT. This encodes CASSSAAASGEKLFF.

This clonotype was found a few times. The chain links TRBV7-2 to TRBJ2-4, with D maybe TRBD1 (7 bases). The CDR3 covers 16 residues. In germline, CDR1 is SGHTA, CDR2 FQGNSA. V was pared by 10 bases and J by 4 bases, with 23 bases between. CDR3 sequence: CATSLGQGGPKNIQYF. The CDR3 DNA is TGTGCCACCTCACTTGGGCAGGGGGGTCCTAAAAACATTCAGTACTTC.

This chain joins TRBV20-1 and TRBJ1-1; D remains ambiguous. V shed 0 bases and J shed 3 bases, with 8 bases lying between them. There are 13 residues in the CDR3. CDR1 is DFQATT, CDR2 SNEGSKA, per germline (reference sequence). DNA for the CDR3: TGCAGTGCTAGAGAGAACAGTCACACTGAAGCTTTCTTT. This encodes CSARENSHTEAFF.

This clonotype was found many times. CDR3 loop: CASQNQGNTEAFF. CDR3 nucleotide sequence: TGTGCCAGCCAAAACCAGGGCAACACTGAAGCTTTCTTT. The chain links TRBV12-3 or TRBV12-4 to TRBJ1-1, with D tentatively TRBD1 (5 bases). V gave up 8 bases and J gave up 2 bases, with 12 bases separating them. This CDR3 is built from 13 residues.

The V and J genes are TRBV24-1 and TRBJ2-5; D is tentatively TRBD1 or TRBD2 (5 bases each). The CDR3 totals 14 residues. The germline V gene encodes CDR1 KGHDR and CDR2 SFDVKD. Trimming cost V 4 bases and J 0 bases, with 8 bases left between them. The CDR3 spells CATSEGRYQETQYF. CDR3 sequence (DNA): TGTGCCACCAGTGAGGGACGGTACCAAGAGACCCAGTACTTC.

This clonotype showed up just a few times. The rearrangement joins TRBV4-3 to TRBJ2-5; 13 positions match TRBD2. The end of the DNA fits TRBJ2-1 better, so the J call may be wrong. The CDR3 runs to 17 residues. The germline CDR1 and CDR2 sequences are LGHNA and YSLEER. DNA of the CDR3: TGCGCCAGCAGCCACGTTCTAGGGACTAGCGGGAACAATGAGCAGTTCTTC. This encodes CASSHVLGTSGNNEQFF.

The gene calls are TRBV21-1 and TRBJ2-5. TRBV21-1 is classified as a pseudogene. The CDR3 runs to 13 residues. CDR3 region: CASRKGTVETQYF. The CDR3, as DNA: TGTGCCAGCAGGAAGGGAACAGTGGAGACCCAGTACTTC.

The chain uses TRBV6-5 and TRBJ2-3; TRBD2 matches 13 bases. The CDR3 covers 15 residues. Unmatched junction bases numbered 6, after V lost 6 bases and J lost 6 bases. Germline CDR1 reads MNHEY; CDR2 reads SVGAGI. The CDR3 protein is CASRQLAGGADTQYF. The CDR3 DNA reads TGTGCCAGCAGACAACTAGCGGGAGGGGCCGATACGCAGTATTTT.

The chain joins TRBV4-1 to TRBJ2-1; D is ambiguous. The germline V gene has CDR1 MGHRA and CDR2 YSYEKL. This CDR3 is 15 amino acids long. The V end was cut by 0 bases, the J end by 6 bases, with 12 bases between. The CDR3 is CASSQDSPRSNEQFF. The CDR3 DNA reads as TGCGCCAGCAGCCAAGATTCTCCCCGAAGCAATGAGCAGTTCTTC.

Concerning this clonotype: A much larger clone lies a single base off, so this may be a read error. The chain is built from TRBV25-1 and TRBJ2-3; D call uncertain. Germline CDR1 and CDR2: MGHDK and SYGVNS. This CDR3 is built from 11 residues. CDR3 amino acids: CASSETDTQFF. The DNA for the CDR3 is TGTGCCAGCAGTGAAACGGATACGCAGTTTTTT.

This clonotype was observed once. The CDR3 protein is CASSLVGAAYEQYF. The CDR3 region has the DNA TGTGCCAGCAGCTTAGTCGGGGCCGCCTACGAGCAGTACTTC. This chain joins TRBV5-6 and TRBJ2-5; either TRBD1 or TRBD2 may supply D (5 bases each). The DNA end lines up better with TRBJ2-7; the J call may be wrong. The CDR3 is 14 residues long. Germline-derived CDR1 and CDR2 are SGHDT and YYEEEE.

The genes are TRBV9 and TRBJ2-7; D might be TRBD1 (5 bases). The germline V and J ends were trimmed by 4 bases and 1 base, with 15 bases remaining between them. This CDR3 has 15 residues. The germline gives CDR1 SGDLS, CDR2 YYNGEE. The CDR3 here is CASSRTGALSYEQYF. The CDR3 DNA follows: TGTGCCAGCAGCAGAACAGGAGCACTTTCCTACGAGCAGTACTTC.

This chain joins TRBV5-8 and TRBJ2-5; the D is unclear. The tail of the sequence fits TRBJ2-7 better, so the J call may be wrong. This CDR3 region has 19 residues. CDR1 SGHTS and CDR2 YDEGEE come from the germline V gene. CDR3 nucleotide sequence: TGTGCCAGCAGCTTGGAAGTATGGTTCGGCGGCCCGAGCTCCTACGAGCAGTACGTC. Its translation: CASSLEVWFGGPSSYEQYV.

This clonotype has a count of ten or more. The rearrangement uses TRBV18 and TRBJ2-1; TRBD1 might be the D (5 bases). The CDR3 length is 14 residues. V shed 1 base and J shed 14 bases, with 18 bases lying between them. The germline V gene encodes CDR1 KGHSH and CDR2 LQKENI. DNA of the CDR3: TGTGCCAGCTCACCACAGGGAAGGGGATTGAAGGAGTTCTTC. Translated, it gives CASSPQGRGLKEFF.

The sample holds one count of this clonotype. In this CDR3 the conserved last residue, phenylalanine or tryptophan, is missing, so a read error is likely. No DNA is shown, since the ends of the CDR3 on it are uncertain; the CDR3 is the one TCRdb lists. The chain joins TRBV12-3 or TRBV12-4 to TRBJ2-3; the table names TRBD2, a call not compared with the DNA. Counting both end residues, the CDR3 totals 14 amino acids. The CDR3 protein is CASSGRVGADTQYS.

V gene TRBV12-5 combines with J gene TRBJ2-4; a weak D match, TRBD1 (6 bases). The CDR3 length is 17 residues. CDR1 is LGHNT, CDR2 FRNRAP, per germline. Trimming removed 1 base at V and 3 bases at J, with 16 bases between. The CDR3 protein is CASGLERQVIGKNIQYF. The CDR3 nucleotides read TGTGCTAGTGGTTTGGAACGACAGGTTATTGGCAAAAACATTCAGTACTTC.

The rearrangement links TRBV20-1 to TRBJ2-3; D remains unclear. The germline CDR1 and CDR2 sequences are DFQATT and SNEGSKA (reference sequence). The CDR3 loop spans 14 amino acids. The germline V and J ends were trimmed by 3 bases and 0 bases, with 10 bases remaining between them. CDR3 loop: CSARTSPSTDTQYF. DNA of the CDR3: TGCAGTGCTAGGACGTCACCCAGCACAGATACGCAGTATTTT.

The V call is TRBV4-2, the J call TRBJ2-1; D remains ambiguous. The germline gives CDR1 LGHNA, CDR2 YNFKEQ. This CDR3 has 17 residues. With 1 base removed from V and 4 bases from J, the gap between germline ends came to 17 bases. Written as DNA, the CDR3 is TGTGCCAGCAGCCAAGCCGCCGGGCAACTAAATTACAATGAGCAGTTCTTC. It codes for CASSQAAGQLNYNEQFF.

This clonotype was counted only a few times. The genes are TRBV12-3 or TRBV12-4 and TRBJ2-1, with TRBD1 identical over 10 bases. The CDR3 totals 15 residues. Trimming removed 7 bases from V and 5 bases from J; junction bases left unmatched: 8. The DNA for the CDR3 is TGTGCCAGCACCCCGGGACAGGGGATCAACAATGAGCAGTTCTTC. It translates to CASTPGQGINNEQFF.

This clonotype was observed at least ten times. This chain links TRBV12-3 or TRBV12-4 with TRBJ2-4; D ambiguous. The CDR3 covers 12 residues. V gave up 1 base and J gave up 7 bases, with 5 bases separating them. Here the CDR3 DNA reads TGTGCCAGCAGTTTAGTTGATAACATTCAGTACTTC. It yields the protein CASSLVDNIQYF.

This clonotype was seen a few times. The chain uses TRBV4-2 and TRBJ2-3, with 7 bases that match TRBD2. The junction had 13 bases not matched to a gene; V was cut back by 0 bases and J by 4 bases. CDR3 length equals 18 residues. Germline V CDR1 and CDR2: LGHNA, YNFKEQ. Here the CDR3 reads CASSQDMGTTSPPDTQYF. The CDR3 DNA follows: TGTGCCAGCAGCCAAGATATGGGGACTACCTCCCCCCCAGATACGCAGTATTTT.

The chain carries TRBV25-1 and TRBJ2-1, with 11 bases that match TRBD1. Trimming cost V 5 bases and J 7 bases; bases outside gene matches: 7. The V gene's germline CDR1 is MGHDK and CDR2 SYGVNS. The CDR3 is made up of 15 amino acids. CDR3 residues: CASSTRDRGFNEQFF. The CDR3 nucleotides read TGTGCCAGCAGTACCCGGGACAGGGGGTTTAATGAGCAGTTCTTC. The variable domain in full, completed from reference TRBV25-1 and TRBJ2-1, reads EADIYQTPRYLVIGTGKKITLECSQTMGHDKMYWYQQDPGMELHLIHYSYGVNSTEKGDLSSESTVSRIRTEHFPLTLESARPSHTSQYLCASSTRDRGFNEQFFGPGTRLTVL.

The chain is built from TRBV5-1 and TRBJ2-1; 10 nucleotides line up with TRBD2. Trimming took 7 bases from V and 4 from J; bases not matched to a gene: 5. There are 14 residues in the CDR3. The germline CDR1 and CDR2 sequences are SGHRS and YFSETQ. CDR3 residues: CASSTTSGYNEQFF. CDR3 in DNA: TGCGCCAGCTCAACGACTAGCGGGTACAATGAGCAGTTCTTC.

The rearrangement uses TRBV4-3 and TRBJ2-5, with D perhaps TRBD2 (6 bases). CDR3 length: 15 residues. Germline assignment: CDR1 LGHNA and CDR2 YSLEER. The V end lost 0 bases, the J end lost 5 bases, and 13 bases lay between the germline ends. The CDR3 here is CASSQDMGTGETQYF. Here the CDR3 DNA reads TGCGCCAGCAGCCAAGACATGGGGACTGGGGAGACCCAGTACTTC.